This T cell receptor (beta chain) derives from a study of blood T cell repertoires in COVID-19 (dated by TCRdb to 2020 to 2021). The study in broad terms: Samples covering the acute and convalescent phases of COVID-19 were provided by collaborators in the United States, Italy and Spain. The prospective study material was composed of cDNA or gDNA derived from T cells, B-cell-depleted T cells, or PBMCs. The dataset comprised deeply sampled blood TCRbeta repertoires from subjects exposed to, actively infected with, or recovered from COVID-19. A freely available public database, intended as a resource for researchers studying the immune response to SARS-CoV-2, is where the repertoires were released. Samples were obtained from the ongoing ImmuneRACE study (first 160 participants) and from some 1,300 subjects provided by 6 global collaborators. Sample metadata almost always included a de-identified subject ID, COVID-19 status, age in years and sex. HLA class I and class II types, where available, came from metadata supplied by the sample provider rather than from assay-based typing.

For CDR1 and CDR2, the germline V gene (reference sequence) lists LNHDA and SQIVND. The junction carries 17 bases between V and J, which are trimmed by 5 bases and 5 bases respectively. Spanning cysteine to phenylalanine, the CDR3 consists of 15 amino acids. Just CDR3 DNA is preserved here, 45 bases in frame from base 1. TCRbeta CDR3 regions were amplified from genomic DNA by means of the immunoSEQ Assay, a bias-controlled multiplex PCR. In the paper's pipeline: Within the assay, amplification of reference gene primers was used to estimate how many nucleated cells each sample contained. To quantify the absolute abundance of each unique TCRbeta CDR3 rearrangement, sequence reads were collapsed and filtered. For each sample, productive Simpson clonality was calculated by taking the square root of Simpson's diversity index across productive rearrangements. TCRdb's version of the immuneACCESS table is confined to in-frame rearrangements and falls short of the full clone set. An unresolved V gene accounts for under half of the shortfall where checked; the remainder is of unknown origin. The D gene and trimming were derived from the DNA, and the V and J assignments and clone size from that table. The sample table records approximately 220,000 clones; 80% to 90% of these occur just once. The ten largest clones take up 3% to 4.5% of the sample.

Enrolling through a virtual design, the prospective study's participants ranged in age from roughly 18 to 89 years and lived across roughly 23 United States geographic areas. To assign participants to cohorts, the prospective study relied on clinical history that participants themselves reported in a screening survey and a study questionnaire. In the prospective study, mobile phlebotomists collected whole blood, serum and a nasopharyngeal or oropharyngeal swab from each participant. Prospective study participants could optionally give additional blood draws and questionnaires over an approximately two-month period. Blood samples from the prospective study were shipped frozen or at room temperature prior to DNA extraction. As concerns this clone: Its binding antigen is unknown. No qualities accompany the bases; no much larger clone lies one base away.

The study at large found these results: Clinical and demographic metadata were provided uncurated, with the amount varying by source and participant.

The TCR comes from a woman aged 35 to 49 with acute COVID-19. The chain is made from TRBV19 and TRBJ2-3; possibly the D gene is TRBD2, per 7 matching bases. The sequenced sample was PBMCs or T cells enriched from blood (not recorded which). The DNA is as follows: TGTGCCAGTAGTGGTGGGGGGGCTAATGAAGATACGCAGTATTTT. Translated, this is CASSGGGANEDTQYF.